The 19 T cell receptor beta chains listed next were all sequenced from one sample in a study of untreated major depressive disorder. TCRdb's table, derived via immunoSEQ multiplex PCR, lists solely in-frame clones and lacks some. The sample consists of approximately 20,000 clones, about 83% of them appearing once. The sequencing sample was made of CD4+ T cells from PBMCs. Every receptor here comes from a woman aged 25 to 39 in good health.

V usage is TRBV4-2 and J usage is TRBJ2-7, with 8 nucleotides matching TRBD2. This CDR3 contains 15 residues. The ends lost 1 base at V and 4 bases at J; junction bases unmatched: 6. In germline, CDR1 is LGHNA, CDR2 YNFKEQ. CDR3 DNA sequence: TGTGCCAGCAGCCAAGTTCACAGCGGGAGTTACGAGCAGTACTTC. This codes for CASSQVHSGSYEQYF.

This chain uses TRBV28 with TRBJ2-7; 7 nucleotides agree with TRBD1. V was pared by 6 bases and J by 4 bases, with 6 bases of the junction left unmatched. Germline lookup yields CDR1 MDHEN and CDR2 SYDVKM. The CDR3 totals 13 residues. CDR3 sequence reads: CASSGTETYEQYF. The CDR3 coding sequence is TGTGCCAGCAGCGGGACAGAGACTTACGAGCAGTACTTC.

The chain is built from TRBV19 and TRBJ2-7; no definite D call. The CDR3 extends over 13 amino acids. The germline V gene has CDR1 LNHDA and CDR2 SQIVND (reference sequence). V was trimmed by 4 bases and J by 2 bases, leaving 9 bases between them. DNA of the CDR3: TGTGCCAGTAGTAATCGGCAAACCTACGAGCAGTACTTC. This gives the protein CASSNRQTYEQYF. Variable domain in full (rest from reference TRBV19 and TRBJ2-7): DGGITQSPKYLFRKEGQNVTLSCEQNLNHDAMYWYRQDPGQGLRLIYYSQIVNDFQKGDIAEGYSVSREKKESFPLTVTSAQKNPTAFYLCASSNRQTYEQYFGPGTRLTVT.

This clone was recorded once. V and J are TRBV5-1 and TRBJ2-7; 7 bases line up with TRBD1. After removal of 6 bases from V and 6 bases from J, the junction contained 9 bases not matched to a gene. This CDR3 comprises 13 residues. CDR1 and CDR2 (germline): SGHRS, YFSETQ. In DNA, the CDR3 is TGCGCCAGCACGTCGCCGGGACAGTTCGAGCAGTACTTC. It specifies CASTSPGQFEQYF.

The chain uses TRBV5-1 and TRBJ2-3; maybe TRBD2 (6 bases). The CDR3 is made up of 14 amino acids. Germline-derived CDR1 and CDR2 are SGHRS and YFSETQ. V dropped 4 bases and J dropped 0 bases, with 9 bases sitting between them. CDR3 nucleotide sequence: TGCGCCAGCAGCGCCGGACTAAGCACAGATACGCAGTATTTT. Its translation is CASSAGLSTDTQYF.

The CDR3 DNA is TGCGCCAGCAGCACCTACGGAGGGGTCGGGGCCAACGTCCTGACTTTC. Protein: CASSTYGGVGANVLTF. The chain uses TRBV4-1 and TRBJ2-6, with D possibly TRBD2 on 6 matching bases. V was shortened by 5 bases and J by 4 bases, with 15 bases between the two germline ends. Germline-derived CDR1 and CDR2 are MGHRA and YSYEKL. The CDR3 sequence is 16 residues long.

The rearrangement uses TRBV27 and TRBJ1-1; a weak D match, TRBD1 (5 bases). Germline CDR1 is MNHEY and CDR2 is SMNVEV (reference sequence). V was trimmed by 2 bases and J by 2 bases, leaving 15 bases between them. This CDR3 is built from 16 residues. CDR3 amino acids: CASSLKSAGINTEAFF. CDR3 DNA: TGTGCCAGCAGTTTAAAATCGGCAGGGATCAACACTGAAGCTTTCTTT.

The chain has TRBV19 and TRBJ1-5; D is ambiguous. With 5 bases removed from V and 0 bases from J, the gap between germline ends came to 2 bases. The CDR3 totals 12 residues. Germline loops: CDR1 LNHDA, CDR2 SQIVND (reference sequence). The CDR3 loop is CASSDSNQPQHF. Written as DNA, the CDR3 is TGTGCCAGTAGTGATAGCAATCAGCCCCAGCATTTT.

The rearrangement links TRBV2 to TRBJ1-2; a weak D match, TRBD1 (5 bases). The V end lost 5 bases, the J end lost 8 bases, and 12 bases lay between the germline ends. This CDR3 is 12 amino acids long. The germline V gene has CDR1 SNHLY and CDR2 FYNNEI. The CDR3 region has the DNA TGTGCCAGCAGTTATCAGGGAGAGGGCTACACCTTC. Amino acids: CASSYQGEGYTF.

The chain combines TRBV6-1 with TRBJ2-7; D remains ambiguous. The CDR3 consists of 11 residues. The germline V and J ends were trimmed by 9 bases and 5 bases, with 11 bases remaining between them. The V gene's germline CDR1 is MNHNS and CDR2 SASEGT. Here the CDR3 reads CASSLFHEQYF. For the CDR3, the DNA is TGTGCCAGTAGTTTATTCCACGAGCAGTACTTC.

This chain joins TRBV29-1 and TRBJ1-2; 11 nucleotides agree with TRBD1. CDR3 length equals 16 residues. Germline CDR1 SQVTM, CDR2 ANQGSEA. V gave up 3 bases and J gave up 4 bases; unmatched junction bases: 10. The CDR3 region is CSVDGLRTGGAYGYTF. For the CDR3, the DNA is TGCAGCGTTGACGGGTTGAGGACAGGGGGCGCCTATGGCTACACCTTC.

This clone was recorded a few times. This chain links TRBV2 with TRBJ2-1; 12 nucleotides match TRBD1. CDR3 length: 15 residues. Germline values: CDR1 SNHLY, CDR2 FYNNEI. With V trimmed by 4 bases and J by 3 bases, 1 base remained unmatched. CDR3 sequence reads: CASSGDRGLYNEQFF. CDR3 nucleotides: TGTGCCAGCAGTGGGGACAGGGGGCTCTACAATGAGCAGTTCTTC. The whole variable domain, filled in from reference TRBV2 and TRBJ2-1, reads EPEVTQTPSHQVTQMGQEVILRCVPISNHLYFYWYRQILGQKVEFLVSFYNNEISEKSEIFDDQFSVERPDGSNFTLKIRSTKLEDSAMYFCASSGDRGLYNEQFFGPGTRLTVL.

The rearrangement links TRBV7-9 to TRBJ2-1; D possibly corresponds to TRBD2 (6 bases). The CDR3 is 18 residues long. Trimming took 1 base from V and 0 from J, leaving 16 bases between them. Germline values: CDR1 SEHNR, CDR2 FQNEAQ (reference sequence). CDR3 nucleotides: TGTGCCAGCAGCTTAGGACCCCCTAGCGCTAGCTCCTACAATGAGCAGTTCTTC. This encodes CASSLGPPSASSYNEQFF. Filled out from reference TRBV7-9 and TRBJ2-1, the complete variable domain reads DTGVSQNPRHKITKRGQNVTFRCDPISEHNRLYWYRQTLGQGPEFLTYFQNEAQLEKSRLLSDRFSAERPKGSFSTLEIQRTEQGDSAMYLCASSLGPPSASSYNEQFFGPGTRLTVL.

The J gene is TRBJ1-2, the V gene TRBV12-5; perhaps TRBD1 as D (5 bases). Germline V CDR1 and CDR2: LGHNT, FRNRAP. V shed 1 base and J shed 6 bases, with 12 bases lying between them. This CDR3 contains 14 residues. The CDR3 reads CASGLGQRSHGYTF. CDR3 sequence (DNA): TGTGCTAGTGGTTTGGGACAGCGGTCTCATGGCTACACCTTC. Based on the CDR3 plus reference TRBV12-5 and TRBJ1-2, the full variable domain is DARVTQTPRHKVTEMGQEVTMRCQPILGHNTVFWYRQTMMQGLELLAYFRNRAPLDDSGMPKDRFSAEMPDATLATLKIQPSEPRDSAVYFCASGLGQRSHGYTFGSGTRLTVV.

The chain joins TRBV18 to TRBJ2-2; a possible D gene is TRBD2 (6 bases). CDR3 length equals 16 residues. Trimming removed 0 bases at V and 4 bases at J, with 12 bases between. Germline CDR1 reads KGHSH; CDR2 reads LQKENI. In DNA form, the CDR3 reads TGTGCCAGCTCACCACCGGGCGGGACGGGCACCGGGGAGCTGTTTTTT. Residues: CASSPPGGTGTGELFF.

This rearrangement joins TRBV27 to TRBJ1-1, with a tentative D call TRBD1 (6 bases). The CDR3 length is 16 residues. Trimming cost V 2 bases and J 11 bases, with 24 bases left between them. Germline assignment: CDR1 MNHEY and CDR2 SMNVEV (reference sequence). CDR3 sequence reads: CASSLTQGTQGRGAFF. The CDR3 DNA follows: TGTGCCAGCAGTTTAACTCAAGGGACTCAAGGGAGGGGGGCTTTCTTT.

The gene calls are TRBV4-1 and TRBJ2-2; D might be TRBD2 (6 bases). The CDR3 has 14 residues. The germline CDR1 and CDR2 sequences are MGHRA and YSYEKL. Trimming took off 5 bases at V and 6 bases at J, with 13 bases between the two ends. The CDR3 reads CASSWETGAGELFF. CDR3 nucleotides: TGCGCCAGCAGCTGGGAGACGGGGGCCGGGGAGCTGTTTTTT.

The J gene is TRBJ2-7, the V gene TRBV21-1. TRBV21-1 is classified as a pseudogene. The CDR3 has 13 residues. Written as DNA, the CDR3 is TGTGCCAGCAGAGAGACTGGGACCTACGAGCAGTACTTC. It translates to CASRETGTYEQYF.

A note on this clone: This clone may be a read error of a much larger clone one base away. The chain links TRBV30 to TRBJ1-1; D unclear. The germline CDR1 and CDR2 sequences are GTSNPN and SVGIG (reference sequence). The CDR3 loop spans 12 amino acids. Trimming shortened V by 4 bases and J by 1 base, and 7 bases separated the two germline ends. CDR3 nucleotides: TGTGCCTGGAATGATGGGAACACTGAAGCTTTCTTT. It yields the protein CAWNDGNTEAFF.